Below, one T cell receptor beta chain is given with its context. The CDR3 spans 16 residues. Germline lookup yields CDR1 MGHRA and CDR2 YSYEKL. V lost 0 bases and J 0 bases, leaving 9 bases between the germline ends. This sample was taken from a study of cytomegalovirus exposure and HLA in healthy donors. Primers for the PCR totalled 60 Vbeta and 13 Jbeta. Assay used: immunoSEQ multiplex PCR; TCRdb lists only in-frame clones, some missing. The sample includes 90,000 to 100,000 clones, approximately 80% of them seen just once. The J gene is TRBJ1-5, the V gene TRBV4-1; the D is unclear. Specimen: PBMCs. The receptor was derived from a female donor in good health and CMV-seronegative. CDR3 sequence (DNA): TGCGCCAGCAGCCAAGAGGGAGCTTATAGCAATCAGCCCCAGCATTTT. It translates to CASSQEGAYSNQPQHF.